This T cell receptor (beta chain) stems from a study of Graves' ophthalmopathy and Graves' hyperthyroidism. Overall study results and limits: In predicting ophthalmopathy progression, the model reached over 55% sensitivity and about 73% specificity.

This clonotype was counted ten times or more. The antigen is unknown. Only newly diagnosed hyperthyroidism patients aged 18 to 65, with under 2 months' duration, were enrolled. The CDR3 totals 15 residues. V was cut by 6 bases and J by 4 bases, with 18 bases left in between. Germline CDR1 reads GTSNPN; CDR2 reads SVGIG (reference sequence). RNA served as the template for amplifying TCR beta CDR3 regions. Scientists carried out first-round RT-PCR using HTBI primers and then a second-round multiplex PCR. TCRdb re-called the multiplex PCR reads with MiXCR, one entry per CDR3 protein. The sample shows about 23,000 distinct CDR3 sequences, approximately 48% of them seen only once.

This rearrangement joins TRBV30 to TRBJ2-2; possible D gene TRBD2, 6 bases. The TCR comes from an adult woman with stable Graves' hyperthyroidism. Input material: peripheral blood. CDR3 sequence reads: CACQATRRFTGELFF. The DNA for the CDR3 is TGTGCCTGCCAAGCGACTAGGCGGTTCACCGGGGAGCTGTTTTTT.